This TCR beta chain was identified in a study of blood T cell repertoires in COVID-19 (TCRdb year 2020). Turning to the overall study: Samples from collaborators originated in the United States, Italy and Spain and spanned both the acute and convalescent phases of COVID-19. The material from the prospective study consisted of cDNA or gDNA derived from T cells, B-cell-depleted T cells, or PBMCs. Deeply sampled blood TCRbeta repertoires from subjects exposed to, actively infected with, or recovered from COVID-19 were included in the dataset. The repertoires were released in a freely available public database intended as a resource for research on the immune response to SARS-CoV-2. Samples were obtained from the ongoing ImmuneRACE study (first 160 participants) and from 1,254 subjects provided by 6 global collaborators. A de-identified subject ID, COVID-19 status, age in years and sex were almost always included in the sample metadata. Where available, HLA class I and class II types were obtained from metadata supplied by the sample provider rather than from assay-based typing.

Participants in the prospective study were aged about 18 to 89 years, lived in under 30 United States geographic areas, and enrolled through a virtual design. In the prospective study, participants were assigned to cohorts based on the clinical history participants reported in a screening survey and a study questionnaire. For ImmuneRACE Cohort 3, a participant was defined as recovered based on two consecutive negative NP/OP PCR tests, clearance by a healthcare professional, or resolution of symptoms. Each participant in the prospective study had whole blood, serum and a nasopharyngeal or oropharyngeal swab collected by mobile phlebotomists. Participants in the prospective study had the option to provide additional blood draws and questionnaires over an approximately 2-month period. Prospective study blood samples were shipped either frozen or at room temperature before DNA extraction. The research as a whole found: The amount of clinical and demographic metadata varied by source and participant and was provided uncurated.

About this clone itself: The target of this receptor is not known. Base qualities are not recorded, but no much larger clone differs from it by a single base.

The immunoSEQ Assay, a bias-controlled multiplex PCR, was used to amplify TCRbeta CDR3 regions from genomic DNA. In the paper's pipeline: The number of nucleated cells in each sample was estimated by amplification of reference gene primers within the assay. To quantify the absolute abundance of each unique TCRbeta CDR3 rearrangement, sequence reads were collapsed and filtered. For each sample, productive Simpson clonality was calculated by taking the square root of Simpson's diversity index across productive rearrangements. Imported from immuneACCESS, the table was reduced by TCRdb to in-frame sequences with V and J called. These copies leave out some clones; in studies compared against another copy, an unresolved V gene accounts for under half, and the cause of the remainder is not known. V and J calls and clone size are given by that table; D and trimming were obtained from the DNA. Recorded for this sample are more than 350,000 clones; approximately 90% of them occurred a single time. The ten largest make up approximately 10% of the sample.

This receptor was identified in a woman aged 50 to 60 who had recovered from COVID-19. The sample consisted of PBMCs or T cells enriched from blood (not recorded which).

The CDR3 protein: CASSIREGTDTQYF. The nucleotide sequence is TGTGCCAGTAGCATACGGGAAGGCACAGATACGCAGTATTTT. The receptor chain draws on TRBV19 and TRBJ2-3; D gene: possibly TRBD2, on 5 matching bases. At the junction V is shortened by 6 bases and J by 1 base, with 11 bases in between. As encoded in the germline V gene (reference sequence), CDR1 is LNHDA while CDR2 is SQIVND. The CDR3 measures 14 amino acids from cysteine to phenylalanine. The retained sequence is limited to the CDR3, 42 bases, with the frame set at the first base.